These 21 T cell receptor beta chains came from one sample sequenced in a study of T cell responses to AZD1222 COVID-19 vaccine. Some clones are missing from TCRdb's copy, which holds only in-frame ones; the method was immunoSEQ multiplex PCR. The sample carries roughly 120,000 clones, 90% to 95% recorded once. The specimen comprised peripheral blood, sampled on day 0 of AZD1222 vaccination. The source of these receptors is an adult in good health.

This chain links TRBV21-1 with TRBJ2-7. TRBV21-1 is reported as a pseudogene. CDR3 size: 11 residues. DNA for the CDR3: TGTGCCAGCAGCAACTCCTACGAGCAGTACTTC. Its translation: CASSNSYEQYF.

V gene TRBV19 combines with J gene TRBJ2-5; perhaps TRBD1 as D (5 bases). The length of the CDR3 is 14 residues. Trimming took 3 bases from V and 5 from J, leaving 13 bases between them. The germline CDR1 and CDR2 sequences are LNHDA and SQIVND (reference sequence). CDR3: CASSIRQSIETQYF. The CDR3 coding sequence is TGTGCCAGTAGTATTCGACAGTCCATCGAGACCCAGTACTTC.

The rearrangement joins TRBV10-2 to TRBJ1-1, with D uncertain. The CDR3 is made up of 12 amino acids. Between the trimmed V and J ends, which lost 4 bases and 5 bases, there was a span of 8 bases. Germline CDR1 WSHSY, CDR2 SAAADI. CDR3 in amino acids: CASSAGGTEAFF. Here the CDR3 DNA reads TGCGCCAGCAGTGCGGGTGGGACTGAAGCTTTCTTT.

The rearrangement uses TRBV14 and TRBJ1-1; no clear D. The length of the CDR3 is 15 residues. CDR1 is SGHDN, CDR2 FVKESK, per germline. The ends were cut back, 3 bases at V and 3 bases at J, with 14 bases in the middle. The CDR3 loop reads CASSHPMDGYTEAFF. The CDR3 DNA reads TGTGCCAGCAGCCACCCCATGGACGGCTACACTGAAGCTTTCTTT. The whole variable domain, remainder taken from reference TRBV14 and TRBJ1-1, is EAGVTQFPSHSVIEKGQTVTLRCDPISGHDNLYWYRRVMGKEIKFLLHFVKESKQDESGMPNNRFLAERTGGTYSTLKVQPAELEDSGVYFCASSHPMDGYTEAFFGQGTRLTVV.

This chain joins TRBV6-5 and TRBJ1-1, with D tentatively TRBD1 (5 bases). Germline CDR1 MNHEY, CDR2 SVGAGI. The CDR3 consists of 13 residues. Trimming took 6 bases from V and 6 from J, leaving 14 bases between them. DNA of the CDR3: TGTGCCAGCAGACGATTAGACAGACCTGAAGCTTTCTTT. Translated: CASRRLDRPEAFF.

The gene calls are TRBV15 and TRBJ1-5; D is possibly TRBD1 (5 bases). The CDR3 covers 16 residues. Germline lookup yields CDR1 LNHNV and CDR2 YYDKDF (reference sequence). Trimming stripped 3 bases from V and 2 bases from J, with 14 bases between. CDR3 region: CATSSRDFSGNQPQHF. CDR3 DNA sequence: TGTGCCACCAGCAGTAGGGACTTCTCGGGCAATCAGCCCCAGCATTTT.

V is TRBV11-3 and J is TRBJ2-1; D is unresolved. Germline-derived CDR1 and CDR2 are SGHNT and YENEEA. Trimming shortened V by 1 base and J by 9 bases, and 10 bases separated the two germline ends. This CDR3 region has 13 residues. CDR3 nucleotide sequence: TGTGCCAGCAGCTTAGTAGATACGGGTGAGCAGTTCTTC. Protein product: CASSLVDTGEQFF.

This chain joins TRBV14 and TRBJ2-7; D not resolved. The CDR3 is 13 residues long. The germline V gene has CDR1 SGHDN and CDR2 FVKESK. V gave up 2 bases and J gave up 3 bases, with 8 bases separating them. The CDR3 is CASSQMRSYEQYF. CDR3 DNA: TGTGCCAGCAGCCAAATGAGAAGCTACGAGCAGTACTTC.

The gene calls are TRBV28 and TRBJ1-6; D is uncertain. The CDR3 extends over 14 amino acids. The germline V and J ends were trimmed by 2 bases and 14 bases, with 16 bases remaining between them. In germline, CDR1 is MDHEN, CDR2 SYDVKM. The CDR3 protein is CASSLADGGAALHF. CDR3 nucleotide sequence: TGTGCCAGCAGTTTAGCCGACGGTGGTGCGGCCCTCCACTTT. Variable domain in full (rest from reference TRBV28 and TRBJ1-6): DVKVTQSSRYLVKRTGEKVFLECVQDMDHENMFWYRQDPGLGLRLIYFSYDVKMKEKGDIPEGYSVSREKKERFSLILESASTNQTSMYLCASSLADGGAALHFGNGTRLTVT.

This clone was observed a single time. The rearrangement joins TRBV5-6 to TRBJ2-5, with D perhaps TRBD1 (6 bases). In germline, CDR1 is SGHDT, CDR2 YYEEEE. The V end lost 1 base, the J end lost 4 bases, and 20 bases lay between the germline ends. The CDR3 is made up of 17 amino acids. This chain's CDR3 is CASSLKRLQGYGETQYF. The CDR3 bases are TGTGCCAGCAGCTTGAAACGATTACAGGGTTATGGAGAGACCCAGTACTTC.

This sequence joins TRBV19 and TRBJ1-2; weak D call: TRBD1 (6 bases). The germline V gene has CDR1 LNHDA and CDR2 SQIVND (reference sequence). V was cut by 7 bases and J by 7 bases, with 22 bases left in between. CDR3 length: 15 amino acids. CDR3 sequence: CASTPSRGSIGGYTF. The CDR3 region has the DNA TGTGCCAGTACGCCCTCCAGGGGAAGCATTGGTGGCTACACCTTC.

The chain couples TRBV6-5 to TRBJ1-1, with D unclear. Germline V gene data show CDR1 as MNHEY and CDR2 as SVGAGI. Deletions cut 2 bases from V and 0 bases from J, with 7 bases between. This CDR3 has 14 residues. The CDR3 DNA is TGTGCCAGCAGTTACACGGACGTGAACACTGAAGCTTTCTTT. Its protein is CASSYTDVNTEAFF.

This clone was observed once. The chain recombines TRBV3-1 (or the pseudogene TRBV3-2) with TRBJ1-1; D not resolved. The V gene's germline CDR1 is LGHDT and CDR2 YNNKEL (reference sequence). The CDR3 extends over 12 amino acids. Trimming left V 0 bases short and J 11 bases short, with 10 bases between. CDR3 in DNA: TGTGCCAGCAGCCAAGATGTCGGGAGGGCTTTCTTT. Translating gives CASSQDVGRAFF.

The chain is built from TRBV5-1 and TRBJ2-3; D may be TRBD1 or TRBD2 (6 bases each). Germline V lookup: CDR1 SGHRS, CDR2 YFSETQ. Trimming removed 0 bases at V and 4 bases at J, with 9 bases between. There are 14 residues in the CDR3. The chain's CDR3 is CASSLEGGADTQYF. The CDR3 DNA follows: TGCGCCAGCAGCTTGGAGGGGGGAGCAGATACGCAGTATTTT.

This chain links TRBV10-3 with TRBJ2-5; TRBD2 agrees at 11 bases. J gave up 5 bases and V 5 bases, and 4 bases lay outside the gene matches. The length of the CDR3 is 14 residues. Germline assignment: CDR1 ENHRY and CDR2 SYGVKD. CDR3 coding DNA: TGTGCCATCAGTAGACTAGCGGGATTGGAGACCCAGTACTTC. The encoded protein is CAISRLAGLETQYF.

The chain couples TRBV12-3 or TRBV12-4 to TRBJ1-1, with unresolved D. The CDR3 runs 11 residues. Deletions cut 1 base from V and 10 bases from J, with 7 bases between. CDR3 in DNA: TGTGCCAGCAGTTTAGTAGATGCAGCTTTCTTT. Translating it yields CASSLVDAAFF.

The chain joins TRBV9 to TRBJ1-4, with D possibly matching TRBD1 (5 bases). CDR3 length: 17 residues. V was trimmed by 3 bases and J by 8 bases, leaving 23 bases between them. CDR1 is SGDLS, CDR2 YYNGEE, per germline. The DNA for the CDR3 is TGTGCCAGCAGCGCGGGGTACCGGGAGGGACGGGGAGAAAAACTGTTTTTT. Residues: CASSAGYREGRGEKLFF.

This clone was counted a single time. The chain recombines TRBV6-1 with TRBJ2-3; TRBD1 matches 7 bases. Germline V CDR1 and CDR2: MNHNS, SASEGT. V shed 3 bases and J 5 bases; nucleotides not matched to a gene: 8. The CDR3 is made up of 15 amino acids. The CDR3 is CASSDEGGMGDTQYF. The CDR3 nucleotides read TGTGCCAGCAGTGACGAAGGGGGCATGGGAGATACGCAGTATTTT.

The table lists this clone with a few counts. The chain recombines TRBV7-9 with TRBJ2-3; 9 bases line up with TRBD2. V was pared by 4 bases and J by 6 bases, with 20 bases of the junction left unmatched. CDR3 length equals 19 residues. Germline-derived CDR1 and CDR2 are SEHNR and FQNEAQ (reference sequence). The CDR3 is CASSSTKGASGNLGDTQYF. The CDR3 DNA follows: TGTGCCAGCAGCTCCACAAAGGGGGCTAGCGGGAACCTGGGGGATACGCAGTATTTT.

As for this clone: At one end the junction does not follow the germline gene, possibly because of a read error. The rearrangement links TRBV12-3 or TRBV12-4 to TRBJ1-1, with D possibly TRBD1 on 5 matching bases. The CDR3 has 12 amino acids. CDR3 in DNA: TGTGCCAGCAGTTTCCAACCATCGGGGGGAATCTTT. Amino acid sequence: CASSFQPSGGIF.

CDR3 DNA sequence: TGTGCCAGCAGCCAAGAACTAGGCACCGGGGAGCTGTTTTTT. This codes for CASSQELGTGELFF. J is TRBJ2-2 and V is TRBV3-1 (or the pseudogene TRBV3-2); possibly TRBD2 for D (5 bases). Trimming stripped 0 bases from V and 4 bases from J, with 6 bases between. Per the germline V gene, CDR1 is LGHDT and CDR2 is YNNKEL (reference sequence). The CDR3 runs 14 residues.